The present T cell receptor (beta chain) was sequenced within a study of T cell changes during pregnancy in multiple sclerosis. This clone was counted only a few times. Clones were sequenced by immunoSEQ multiplex PCR, and TCRdb holds only the in-frame ones, with some missing. The table records about 67,000 clones, approximately 91% of them present only once. The receptor was isolated from a female donor with multiple sclerosis, enrolled in a pregnancy study. Sequenced material: peripheral blood, taken in the first trimester of pregnancy.

CDR3: CASSAFGTEAFF. The DNA of the CDR3 is TGTGCCAGCAGCGCCTTCGGCACTGAAGCTTTCTTT. The chain combines TRBV9 with TRBJ1-1; no reliable D call. This CDR3 has 12 residues. V was trimmed by 3 bases and J by 4 bases, leaving 7 bases between them. Germline assignment: CDR1 SGDLS and CDR2 YYNGEE.